The T cell receptor (beta chain) under discussion was sequenced for a study of breast tumors, draining lymph nodes, adjacent tissues (dated by TCRdb to the mid-2010s). The study in broad terms: In breast cancer patients, the study compared the TCR beta repertoires of tumor, adjacent nontumor tissue and axillary lymph nodes. The study aimed to assess the relationships and possible T-cell exchange between tumor, surrounding tissue and draining lymph node repertoires in human breast cancer.

Relative to its sample, this clonotype is medium-sized (0.01 to 0.1%). Its antigen specificity is not known. Base quality data are lacking; no much larger clone is found one base away. General conclusions and limits of the study: In luminal-like breast cancer, tumor and nontumor tissue repertoires resembled each other significantly more than in basal-like breast cancer. Rather than being directly demonstrated, the conclusion that tumor T cells originate in lymph nodes was presented as consistent with a hypothesis. Tumor T-cell repertoires showed less diversity than lymph node repertoires and more diversity than nontumor tissue repertoires, and tumor T-cell repertoires showed preferential V and J gene usage. A scenario in which most tumor T cells derive from the lymph node and then expand within tumor tissue was judged to be consistent with the data.

V and J are trimmed by 2 bases and 5 bases, and the gene matches miss 5 bases of the junction. From the cysteine through the phenylalanine, the CDR3 covers 15 amino acids. Only the CDR3 DNA is retained, 45 bases long and in frame from the first base. In the germline V gene, CDR1 corresponds to SGHTA and CDR2 to FQGNSA. This sample was sequenced with an Illumina HiSeq 2000. Multiplex PCR amplification was used to build the TCR beta chain libraries. The amplified TCR beta chain products were analyzed by high-throughput sequencing. TCRdb handled the public reads itself, with Q25 trimming in fastp and clone calling in MiXCR, and kept productive beta chains. Rows are unified per CDR3 protein, each entry keeping the most common DNA and genes. The sample contains over 20,000 distinct CDR3 sequences, roughly 32% of them found a single time. The ten largest clones capture 11% of the sample.

This TCR came from a female donor with breast cancer. Some clones in this sample may be carry-over from other donors' samples. Rearrangement joined TRBV7-2 to TRBJ2-3, and 9 bases in between align with TRBD2. Specimen: breast tumor tissue. The CDR3: CASSLLAGLGDTQYF. The nucleotide sequence is TGTGCCAGCAGCTTACTAGCGGGATTGGGAGATACGCAGTATTTT.